The 5 T cell receptor beta chains reported below all come from one sample, sequenced in a study of cytomegalovirus exposure and HLA in healthy donors. With 60 Vbeta and 13 Jbeta primers, the PCR was carried out. TCRdb keeps only in-frame clones here, not all; method: immunoSEQ multiplex PCR. This sample yields around 170,000 clones, of which around 78% are seen a single time; 1.5% to 1.9% belongs to the top ten. The sequencing sample was made of PBMCs. These receptors were collected from a man aged 40-49 years in good health and CMV-seronegative.

The V gene is TRBV21-1, the J gene TRBJ2-7; the D call TRBD2 from the table was never checked on the DNA. TRBV21-1 is a recognized pseudogene. This CDR3 has 13 residues. The CDR3 DNA sequence: TGTGCCAGCAGCAAAGCTGCGGGTGGAGAGCAGTACGTC. The encoded protein is CASSKAAGGEQYV.

The chain combines TRBV7-2 with TRBJ2-3; 9 bases match TRBD2. Germline CDR1 SGHTA, CDR2 FQGNSA. This CDR3 has 15 residues. The ends lost 3 bases at V and 4 bases at J; junction bases unmatched: 5. CDR3 residues: CASSFSGSSADTQYF. In DNA, the CDR3 is TGTGCCAGCAGCTTTAGCGGGAGTTCAGCAGATACGCAGTATTTT.

The chain combines TRBV2 with TRBJ2-7, with D perhaps TRBD2 (6 bases). This CDR3 region has 13 residues. CDR1 and CDR2 from the germline V gene are SNHLY and FYNNEI. V lost 7 bases and J lost 3, with 13 bases in between. CDR3 sequence (DNA): TGTGCCAGCAAAATGGGGGGAAACTACGAGCAGTACGTC. Its protein is CASKMGGNYEQYV.

The V call is TRBV30, the J call TRBJ2-1, with TRBD2 matching 14 bases. Germline V gene data show CDR1 as GTSNPN and CDR2 as SVGIG (reference sequence). Trimming at V came to 3 bases and at J to 12 bases, leaving 10 bases not matched to a gene. This CDR3 has 15 residues. The CDR3 region is CAWRGGLAGAFGQFF. The CDR3 DNA follows: TGTGCCTGGAGGGGGGGACTAGCGGGAGCTTTTGGGCAGTTCTTC.

The chain joins TRBV2 to TRBJ2-1, with 9 positions matching TRBD2. The germline V gene encodes CDR1 SNHLY and CDR2 FYNNEI. V was pared by 8 bases and J by 7 bases, with 9 bases of the junction left unmatched. This CDR3 has 14 amino acids. CDR3 in DNA: TGTGCCAGCCTTTGGCGGGAGGGGGTGAATGAGCAGTTCTTC. Amino acids: CASLWREGVNEQFF.